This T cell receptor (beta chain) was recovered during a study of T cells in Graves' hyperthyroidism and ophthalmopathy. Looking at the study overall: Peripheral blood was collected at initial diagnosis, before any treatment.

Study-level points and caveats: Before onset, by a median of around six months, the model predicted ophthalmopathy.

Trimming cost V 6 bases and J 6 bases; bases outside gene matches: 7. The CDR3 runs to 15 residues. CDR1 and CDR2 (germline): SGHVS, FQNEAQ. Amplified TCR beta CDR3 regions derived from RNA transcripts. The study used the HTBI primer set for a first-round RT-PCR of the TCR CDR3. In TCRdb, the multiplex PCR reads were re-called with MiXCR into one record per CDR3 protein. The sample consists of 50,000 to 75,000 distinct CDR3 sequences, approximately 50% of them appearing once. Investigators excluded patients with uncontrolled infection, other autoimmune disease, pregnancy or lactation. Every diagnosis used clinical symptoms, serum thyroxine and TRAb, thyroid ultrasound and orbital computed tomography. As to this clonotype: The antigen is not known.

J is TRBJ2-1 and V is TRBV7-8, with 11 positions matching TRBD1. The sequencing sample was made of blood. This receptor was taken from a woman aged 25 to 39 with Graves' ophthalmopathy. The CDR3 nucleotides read TGTGCCAGCAGGATCACCGGGACAGGGGGCAATGAGCAGTTCTTC. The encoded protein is CASRITGTGGNEQFF. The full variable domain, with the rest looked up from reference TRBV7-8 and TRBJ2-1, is GAGVSQSPRYKVAKRGQDVALRCDPISGHVSLFWYQQALGQGPEFLTYFQNEAQLDKSGLPSDRFFAERPEGSVSTLKIQRTQQEDSAVYLCASRITGTGGNEQFFGPGTRLTVL.